This T cell receptor beta chain was documented in a study of PD-1 blockade in mismatch repair-deficient tumors (dated by TCRdb to about 2017). Regarding the complete study: Between September 2013 and late 2016, the trial enrolled approximately 91 consecutive patients with 11 to 12 types of mismatch repair-deficient cancer, all of whom had received prior treatment and were progressing. Deep sequencing of TCR CDR3 regions was used to track tumor-associated T cell clones in peripheral blood of patients responding to PD-1 blockade. Paper-wide results and their limitations: Clones residing in the tumor, which were often undetectable in blood before treatment, expanded quickly after pembrolizumab and then contracted, generally before radiologic responses.

To note about this clone: Its antigen is not yet known. No base quality information exists; no much larger clone differs at one position.

Mismatch repair deficiency in every enrolled patient was established by polymerase chain reaction or immunohistochemistry. A few patients who responded to pembrolizumab therapy underwent TCR sequencing. The phase II trial prospectively tested pembrolizumab PD-1 blockade in advanced mismatch repair-deficient cancers regardless of tissue of origin. Peripheral blood T cell samples were gathered serially, both before PD-1 blockade started and at multiple time points afterward. The timing of each blood sample was reported as weeks after the first dose of pembrolizumab. Deletion took 3 bases off V and 2 bases off J, with a span of 17 bases between the germline ends. The CDR3 starts with the cysteine, ends with the phenylalanine, and has 16 residues. Of the read, only the CDR3 DNA is kept; its 48 bases are in frame from base 1. Based on the germline V gene (reference sequence), the CDR1 and CDR2 sequences are LNHNV and YYDKDF.

The library was produced with the immunoSEQ multiplex PCR assay. In TCRdb, the immuneACCESS table is reduced to in-frame sequences with V and J assigned. These tables do not hold every clone; where another copy was compared, an unresolved V gene accounts for under half, and the others remain unexplained. Counted in this sample were 100,000 or so clones; approximately 83% of them appeared once. The ten largest make up about 6.3% of the sample. The chain is assembled from TRBV15 and TRBJ2-7; a weak D assignment points to TRBD2 (5 bases agree). Source: peripheral blood, taken roughly eight months after starting pembrolizumab. This TCR came from an adult with mismatch repair-deficient cancer. The CDR3 reads as follows: CATSRPSWTGAYEQYF. The base sequence is TGTGCCACCAGCAGGCCATCCTGGACTGGGGCCTACGAGCAGTACTTC.